This T cell receptor beta chain was retrieved from a study of technical replicates of blood from a few donors. V was trimmed by 1 base and J by 7 bases, leaving 5 bases between them. Germline CDR1 is MNHNS and CDR2 is SASEGT. The CDR3 length is 12 residues. Repertoires were generated with immunoSEQ multiplex PCR, while TCRdb's copy carries only in-frame clones and drops some. The sample lists 60,000 to 80,000 clones; around 91% were seen once. Sequencing input: T cells isolated from PBMCs. The receptor was isolated from a human donor in good health. The J gene is TRBJ2-1, the V gene TRBV6-1; D is undetermined. The CDR3 here is CASSEGRNEQFF. The CDR3 region has the DNA TGTGCCAGCAGTGAAGGTAGAAATGAGCAGTTCTTC.